This T cell receptor (beta chain) was identified during a study of blood T cell repertoires in COVID-19. TCRdb's table, derived via immunoSEQ multiplex PCR, lists solely in-frame clones and lacks some. The data hold approximately 100,000 clones, with about 84% observed a single time. The CDR3 runs 13 residues. Trimming removed 6 bases from V and 4 bases from J; junction bases left unmatched: 0. Germline V gives CDR1 SGHTA, CDR2 FQGNSA. The sequenced sample consisted of peripheral blood. The chain couples TRBV7-2 to TRBJ2-1; 10 nucleotides align to TRBD2. The TCR sequence derives from a human donor in a cohort sampled during active COVID-19. CDR3 amino acids: CASRAGGYNEQFF. The DNA for the CDR3 is TGTGCCAGCAGAGCGGGGGGGTACAATGAGCAGTTCTTC.